This T cell receptor (beta chain) came from a study of blood T cell repertoires in COVID-19. Study information: The origin of the acute and convalescent COVID-19 samples was the United States, Italy and Spain. T cells, B-cell-depleted T cells, or PBMCs supplied cDNA or gDNA.

Per the study methods: Using reference gene primer amplification, nucleated cell counts were estimated. Libraries were prepared by immunoSEQ multiplex PCR; TCRdb keeps only in-frame clonotypes and omits some of them. V, J and clone size are taken as reported in that table, and D and trimming were inferred from the DNA itself. The data contain some 300,000 clones, 90% of them singletons. CDR1 SEHNR and CDR2 FQNEAQ come from the germline V gene (reference sequence). Trimming shortened V by 5 bases and J by 8 bases, and 9 bases separated the two germline ends. The CDR3 extends over 12 amino acids. Enrollment of patients from Seattle took place during active infection, with longitudinal follow-up.

The origin of this receptor is a woman between 40 and 55 years old with COVID-19, enrolled during active disease. Sequenced sample: peripheral blood. This chain connects TRBV7-9 to TRBJ1-4; no definite D call. The CDR3 sequence is CASSKPGEKLFF. The CDR3 bases are TGTGCCAGCAGCAAGCCGGGGGAAAAACTGTTTTTT. Drawing the rest from reference TRBV7-9 and TRBJ1-4, the complete variable domain is DTGVSQNPRHKITKRGQNVTFRCDPISEHNRLYWYRQTLGQGPEFLTYFQNEAQLEKSRLLSDRFSAERPKGSFSTLEIQRTEQGDSAMYLCASSKPGEKLFFGSGTQLSVL.